This T cell receptor (beta chain) was captured by sequencing in a study of patients and donors after allogeneic stem cell transplantation. Each CDR3 protein gets one entry after TCRdb re-called the RT-PCR reads with MiXCR. The sample yields approximately 140,000 distinct CDR3 sequences, over 35% seen once. In its sample, this clonotype was seen once. This TCR was sampled from a human donor who was either an allogeneic HSCT recipient or a stem cell or donor lymphocyte infusion donor (not recorded which). It is not recorded whose cells these are; they may come from a transplant donor. The sequencing input was blood, either unsorted or a sorted T cell fraction (not recorded which).

CDR3 DNA sequence: TGTGCCACCAGTACGCGGGGGGGCACAGATACGCAGTATTTT. Encoded protein: CATSTRGGTDTQYF. The J gene is TRBJ2-3, the V gene TRBV24-1; TRBD2 matches at 8 bases. CDR1 and CDR2 from the germline V gene are KGHDR and SFDVKD. CDR3 length equals 14 residues. The junction had 2 bases not matched to a gene; V was cut back by 6 bases and J by 1 base.